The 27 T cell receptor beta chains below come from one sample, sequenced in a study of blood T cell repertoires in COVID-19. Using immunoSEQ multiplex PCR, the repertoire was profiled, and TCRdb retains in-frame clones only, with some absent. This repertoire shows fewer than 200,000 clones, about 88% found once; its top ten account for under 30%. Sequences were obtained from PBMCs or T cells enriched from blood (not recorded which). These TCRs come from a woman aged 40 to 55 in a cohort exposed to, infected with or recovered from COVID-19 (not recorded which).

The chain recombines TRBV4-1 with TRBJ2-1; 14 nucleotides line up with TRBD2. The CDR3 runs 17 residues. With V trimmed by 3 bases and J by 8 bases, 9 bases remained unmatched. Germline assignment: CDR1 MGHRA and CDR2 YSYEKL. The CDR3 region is CASSHPTSGRDRDEQFF. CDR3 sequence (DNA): TGCGCCAGCAGCCACCCGACTAGCGGGAGGGACAGGGATGAGCAGTTCTTC.

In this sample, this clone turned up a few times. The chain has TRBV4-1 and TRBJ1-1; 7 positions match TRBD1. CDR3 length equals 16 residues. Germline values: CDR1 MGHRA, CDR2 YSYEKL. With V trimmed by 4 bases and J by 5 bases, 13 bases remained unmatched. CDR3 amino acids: CASSPPQTDRDTEAFF. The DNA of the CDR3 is TGCGCCAGCAGCCCGCCTCAAACCGACAGGGATACTGAAGCTTTCTTT.

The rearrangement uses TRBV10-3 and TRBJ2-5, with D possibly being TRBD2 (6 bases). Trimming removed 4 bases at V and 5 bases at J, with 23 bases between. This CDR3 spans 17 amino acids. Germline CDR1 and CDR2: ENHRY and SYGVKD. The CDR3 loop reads CAISGGVMREGLETQYF. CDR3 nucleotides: TGTGCCATCAGTGGGGGGGTTATGCGGGAAGGTTTGGAGACCCAGTACTTC.

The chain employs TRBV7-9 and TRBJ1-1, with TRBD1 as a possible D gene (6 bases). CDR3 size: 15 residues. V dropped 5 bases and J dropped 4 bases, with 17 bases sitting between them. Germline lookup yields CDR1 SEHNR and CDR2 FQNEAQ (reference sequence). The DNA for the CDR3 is TGTGCCAGCAGCCCCACAGGGATTGGGAGCACTGAAGCTTTCTTT. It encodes CASSPTGIGSTEAFF.

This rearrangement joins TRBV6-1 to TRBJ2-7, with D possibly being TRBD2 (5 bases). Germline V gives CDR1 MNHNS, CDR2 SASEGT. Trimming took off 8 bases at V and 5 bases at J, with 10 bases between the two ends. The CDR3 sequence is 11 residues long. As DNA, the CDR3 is TGTGCCAGCGCCGTCGGGGACGAGCAGTACTTC. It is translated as CASAVGDEQYF.

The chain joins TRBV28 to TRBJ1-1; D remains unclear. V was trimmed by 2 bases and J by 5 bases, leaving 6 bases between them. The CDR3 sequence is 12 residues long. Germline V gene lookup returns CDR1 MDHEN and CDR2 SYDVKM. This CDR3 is CASSLALTEAFF. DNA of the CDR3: TGTGCCAGCAGTTTAGCGTTGACTGAAGCTTTCTTT.

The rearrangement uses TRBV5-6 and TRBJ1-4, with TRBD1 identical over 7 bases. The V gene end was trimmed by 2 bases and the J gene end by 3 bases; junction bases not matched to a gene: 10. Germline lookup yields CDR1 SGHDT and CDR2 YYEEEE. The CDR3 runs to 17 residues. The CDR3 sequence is CASSLSGTALSNEKLFF. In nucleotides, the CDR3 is TGTGCCAGCAGCTTATCCGGGACAGCGCTCTCTAATGAAAAACTGTTTTTT.

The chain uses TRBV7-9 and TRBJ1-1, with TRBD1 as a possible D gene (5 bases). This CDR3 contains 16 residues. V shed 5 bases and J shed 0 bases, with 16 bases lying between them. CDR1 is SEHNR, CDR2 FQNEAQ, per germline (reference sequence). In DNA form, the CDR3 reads TGTGCCAGCAGCACCCCCACGGACATATTGAACACTGAAGCTTTCTTT. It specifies CASSTPTDILNTEAFF. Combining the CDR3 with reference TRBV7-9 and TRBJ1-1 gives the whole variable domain DTGVSQNPRHKITKRGQNVTFRCDPISEHNRLYWYRQTLGQGPEFLTYFQNEAQLEKSRLLSDRFSAERPKGSFSTLEIQRTEQGDSAMYLCASSTPTDILNTEAFFGQGTRLTVV.

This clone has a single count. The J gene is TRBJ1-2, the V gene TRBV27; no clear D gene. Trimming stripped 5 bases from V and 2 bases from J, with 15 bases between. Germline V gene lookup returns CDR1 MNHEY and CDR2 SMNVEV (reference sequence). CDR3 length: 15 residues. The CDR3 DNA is TGTGCCAGCAGTGCGTCGCCAGGCTTCAACTATGGCTACACCTTC. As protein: CASSASPGFNYGYTF.

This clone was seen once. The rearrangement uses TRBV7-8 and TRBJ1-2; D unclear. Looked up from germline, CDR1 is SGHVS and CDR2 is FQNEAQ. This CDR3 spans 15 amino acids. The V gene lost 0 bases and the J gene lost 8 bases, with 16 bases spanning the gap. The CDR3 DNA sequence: TGTGCCAGCAGCTTAGCTCCCGTCGGAGGCTACGGCTACACCTTC. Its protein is CASSLAPVGGYGYTF.

In DNA form, the CDR3 reads TGTGCCAGCAGGTCCGGGACTAGCGGGTTAATAGCGGAGACCCAGTACTTC. Its protein product is CASRSGTSGLIAETQYF. This rearrangement joins TRBV7-2 to TRBJ2-5; 12 positions agree with TRBD2. The CDR3 length is 17 residues. Germline V CDR1 and CDR2: SGHTA, FQGNSA. V gave up 6 bases and J gave up 5 bases; unmatched junction bases: 13.

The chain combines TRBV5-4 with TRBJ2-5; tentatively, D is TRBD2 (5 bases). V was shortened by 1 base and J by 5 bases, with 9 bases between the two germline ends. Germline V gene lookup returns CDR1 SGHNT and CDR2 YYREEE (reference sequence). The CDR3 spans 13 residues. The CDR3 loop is CASSLPSSETQYF. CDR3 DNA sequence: TGTGCCAGCAGCTTGCCTAGCAGCGAGACCCAGTACTTC.

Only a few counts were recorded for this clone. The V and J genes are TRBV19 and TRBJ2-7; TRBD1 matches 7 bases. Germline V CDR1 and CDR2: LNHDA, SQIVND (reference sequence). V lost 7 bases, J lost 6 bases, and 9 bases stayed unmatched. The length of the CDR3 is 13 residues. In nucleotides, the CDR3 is TGTGCCAGTACAGGACAGGTTGGAACCGAGCAGTACTTC. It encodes CASTGQVGTEQYF.

CDR3 nucleotides: TGTGCTAGTGGTTTGTCCTCGGACAGGGGGCTCTATGGCTACACCTTC. Protein sequence: CASGLSSDRGLYGYTF. The chain couples TRBV12-5 to TRBJ1-2, with 11 bases aligning to TRBD1. V gave up 2 bases and J gave up 4 bases; unmatched junction bases: 6. The CDR3 totals 16 residues. Germline V CDR1 and CDR2: LGHNT, FRNRAP.

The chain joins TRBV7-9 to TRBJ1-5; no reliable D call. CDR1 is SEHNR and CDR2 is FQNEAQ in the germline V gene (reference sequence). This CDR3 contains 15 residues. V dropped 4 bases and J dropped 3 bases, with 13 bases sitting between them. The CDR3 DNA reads TGTGCCAGCAGCTCATTAGACAAAGCCAATCAGCCCCAGCATTTT. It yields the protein CASSSLDKANQPQHF.

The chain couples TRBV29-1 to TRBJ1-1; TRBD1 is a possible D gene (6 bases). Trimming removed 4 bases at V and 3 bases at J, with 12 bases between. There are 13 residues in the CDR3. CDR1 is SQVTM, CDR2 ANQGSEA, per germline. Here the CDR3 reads CSVVQQGDTEAFF. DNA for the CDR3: TGCAGCGTTGTTCAACAGGGAGACACTGAAGCTTTCTTT. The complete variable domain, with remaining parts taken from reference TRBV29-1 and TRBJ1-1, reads SAVISQKPSRDICQRGTSLTIQCQVDSQVTMMFWYRQQPGQSLTLIATANQGSEATYESGFVIDKFPISRPNLTFSTLTVSNMSPEDSSIYLCSVVQQGDTEAFFGQGTRLTVV.

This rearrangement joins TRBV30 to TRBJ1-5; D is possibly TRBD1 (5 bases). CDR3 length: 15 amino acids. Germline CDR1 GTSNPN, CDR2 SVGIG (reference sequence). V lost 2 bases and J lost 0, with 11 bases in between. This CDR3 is CAWSTGDYSNQPQHF. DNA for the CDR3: TGTGCCTGGAGTACAGGCGATTATAGCAATCAGCCCCAGCATTTT.

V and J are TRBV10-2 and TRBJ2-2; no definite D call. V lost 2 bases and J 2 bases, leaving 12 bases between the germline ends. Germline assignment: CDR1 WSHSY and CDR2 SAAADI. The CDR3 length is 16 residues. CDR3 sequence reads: CASSEVLSLNTGELFF. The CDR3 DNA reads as TGCGCCAGCAGTGAGGTCTTATCACTAAACACCGGGGAGCTGTTTTTT.

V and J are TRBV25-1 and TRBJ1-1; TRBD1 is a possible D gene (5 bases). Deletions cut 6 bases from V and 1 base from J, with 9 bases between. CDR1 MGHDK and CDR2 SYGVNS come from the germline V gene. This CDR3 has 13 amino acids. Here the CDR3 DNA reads TGTGCCAGCAGGGACGGGGGGAACACTGAAGCTTTCTTT. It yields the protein CASRDGGNTEAFF.

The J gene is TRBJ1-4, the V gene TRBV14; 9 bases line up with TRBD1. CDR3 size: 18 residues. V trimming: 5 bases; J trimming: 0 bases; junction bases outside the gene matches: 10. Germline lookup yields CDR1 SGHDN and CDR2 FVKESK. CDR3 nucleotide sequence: TGTGCCAGCAGCTCCCGGGACAGGGTGACGGCAACTAATGAAAAACTGTTTTTT. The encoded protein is CASSSRDRVTATNEKLFF.

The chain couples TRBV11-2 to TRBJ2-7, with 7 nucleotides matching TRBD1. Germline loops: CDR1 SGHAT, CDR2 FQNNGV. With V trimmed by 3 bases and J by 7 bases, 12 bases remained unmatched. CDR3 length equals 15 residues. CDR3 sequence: CASSFRQGTAREQYF. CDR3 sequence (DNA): TGTGCCAGCAGCTTTCGCCAAGGGACAGCTAGAGAGCAGTACTTC.

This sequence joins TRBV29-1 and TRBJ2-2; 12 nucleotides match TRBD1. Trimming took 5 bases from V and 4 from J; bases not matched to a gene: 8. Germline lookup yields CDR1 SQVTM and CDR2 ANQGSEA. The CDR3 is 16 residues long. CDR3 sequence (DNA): TGCAGCGTTCGGTCGGGACAGGGGGCGTTCACCGGGGAGCTGTTTTTT. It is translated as CSVRSGQGAFTGELFF.

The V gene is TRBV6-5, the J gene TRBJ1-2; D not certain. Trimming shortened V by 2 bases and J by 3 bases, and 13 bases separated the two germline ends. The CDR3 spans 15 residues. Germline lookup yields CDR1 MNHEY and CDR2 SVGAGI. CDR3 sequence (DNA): TGTGCCAGCAGTTACCGGCCAGAAGACTACTATGGCTACACCTTC. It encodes CASSYRPEDYYGYTF.

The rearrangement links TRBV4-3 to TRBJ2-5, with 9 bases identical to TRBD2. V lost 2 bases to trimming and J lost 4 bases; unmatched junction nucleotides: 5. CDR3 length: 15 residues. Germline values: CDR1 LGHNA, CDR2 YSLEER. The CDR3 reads CASSQQSGRSETQYF. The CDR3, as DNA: TGCGCCAGCAGCCAACAGAGCGGGAGGTCAGAGACCCAGTACTTC.

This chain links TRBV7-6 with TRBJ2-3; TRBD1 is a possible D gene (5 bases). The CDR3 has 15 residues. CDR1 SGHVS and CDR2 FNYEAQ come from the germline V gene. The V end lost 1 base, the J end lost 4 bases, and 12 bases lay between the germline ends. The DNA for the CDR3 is TGTGCCAGCAGCTTAGGATCGCCCAGGGCAGATACGCAGTATTTT. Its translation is CASSLGSPRADTQYF.

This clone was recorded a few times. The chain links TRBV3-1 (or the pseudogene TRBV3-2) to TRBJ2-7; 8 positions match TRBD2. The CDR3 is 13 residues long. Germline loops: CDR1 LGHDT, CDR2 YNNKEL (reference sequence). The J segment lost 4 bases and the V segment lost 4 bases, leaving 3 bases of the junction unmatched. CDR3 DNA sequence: TGTGCCAGCAGCCTCCGCGGGGGGTACGAGCAGTACTTC. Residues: CASSLRGGYEQYF.

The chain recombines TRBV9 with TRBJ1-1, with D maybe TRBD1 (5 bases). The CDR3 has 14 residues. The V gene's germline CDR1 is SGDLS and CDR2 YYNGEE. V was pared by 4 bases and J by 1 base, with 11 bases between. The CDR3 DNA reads TGTGCCAGCAGCAAGGGACTCCAGAACACTGAAGCTTTCTTT. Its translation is CASSKGLQNTEAFF.